The 13 T cell receptor beta chains below all came from one sample that was sequenced in a study of blood T cell repertoires in COVID-19. Data came from immunoSEQ multiplex PCR; TCRdb stores just in-frame clones and leaves some out. The sample lists tens of thousands of clones, around 84% seen once, with about 6.4% in the top ten. Sequenced material: peripheral blood. These receptors all stem from a human donor in a cohort sampled during active or convalescent COVID-19.

CDR3 DNA sequence: TGTGCCACCAGGGATAAGCCCGGACAGGGCCTTTATGGCTACACCTTC. Translation: CATRDKPGQGLYGYTF. The chain carries TRBV24-1 and TRBJ1-2; 8 nucleotides align to TRBD1. From germline, CDR1 is KGHDR and CDR2 SFDVKD. The trim removed 7 bases at V and 5 bases at J, leaving 14 bases unmatched. The CDR3 has 16 amino acids.

The chain links TRBV11-2 to TRBJ2-7, with 10 bases matching TRBD1. Germline lookup yields CDR1 SGHAT and CDR2 FQNNGV. The V gene end was trimmed by 6 bases and the J gene end by 2 bases; junction bases not matched to a gene: 7. The CDR3 length is 15 residues. The CDR3 here is CASRKRQGATYEQYF. The CDR3 DNA is TGTGCCAGCAGGAAAAGACAGGGGGCGACCTACGAGCAGTACTTC.

Only a few counts were recorded for this clone. The identical CDR3 is also encoded by other nucleotide sequences in the sample. V gene TRBV6-5 combines with J gene TRBJ2-7; 12 bases are a match to TRBD1. V lost 9 bases, J lost 4 bases, and 10 bases stayed unmatched. From germline, CDR1 is MNHEY and CDR2 SVGAGI. The CDR3 spans 15 residues. The CDR3 DNA reads TGTGCCAGTACTCCCGGGACAGGGGGCGGGTACGAGCAGTACTTC. It translates to CASTPGTGGGYEQYF.

V gene TRBV7-9 combines with J gene TRBJ2-1; 12 bases align to TRBD2. CDR3 length equals 15 residues. With 3 bases clipped from V and 8 bases from J, the junction kept 5 bases outside the gene matches. Germline lookup yields CDR1 SEHNR and CDR2 FQNEAQ (reference sequence). The DNA of the CDR3 is TGTGCCAGCAGCTTCGCTAGCGGGGGGGCCTATGAGCAGTTCTTC. It codes for CASSFASGGAYEQFF.

The V call is TRBV5-4, the J call TRBJ1-6, with TRBD1 as a possible D gene (5 bases). CDR1 and CDR2 (germline): SGHNT, YYREEE (reference sequence). The CDR3 runs 15 residues. Trimming shortened V by 4 bases and J by 9 bases, and 17 bases separated the two germline ends. CDR3 amino acids: CASSLSGREVSPLHF. The CDR3 DNA reads as TGTGCCAGCAGCCTCTCGGGCAGGGAGGTTTCACCCCTCCACTTT.

The chain couples TRBV11-2 to TRBJ1-1; maybe TRBD1 (5 bases). Trimming removed 5 bases from V and 4 bases from J, with 11 bases in between. CDR1 is SGHAT and CDR2 is FQNNGV in the germline V gene. The CDR3 sequence is 13 residues long. In nucleotides, the CDR3 is TGTGCCAGCAGCACTCAGGGTACCACTGAAGCTTTCTTT. Translation gives CASSTQGTTEAFF. Looking up the rest from reference TRBV11-2 and TRBJ1-1 gives the full variable domain: EAGVAQSPRYKIIEKRQSVAFWCNPISGHATLYWYQQILGQGPKLLIQFQNNGVVDDSQLPKDRFSAERLKGVDSTLKIQPAKLEDSAVYLCASSTQGTTEAFFGQGTRLTVV.

CDR3: CASRIQGPHEKLFF. In DNA, the CDR3 is TGTGCCTCCCGCATACAGGGTCCCCATGAAAAACTGTTTTTT. The rearrangement uses TRBV27 and TRBJ1-4; D perhaps matches TRBD1 (6 bases). Trimming cost V 11 bases and J 6 bases, with 19 bases left between them. Germline lookup yields CDR1 MNHEY and CDR2 SMNVEV (reference sequence). This CDR3 is 14 amino acids long.

About this clone itself: At one boundary the junction diverges from the germline segment, which might be a read error. The gene calls are TRBV6-1 and TRBJ2-7; 7 bases agree with TRBD1. The CDR3 sequence is 15 residues long. Germline loops: CDR1 MNHNS, CDR2 SASEGT. CDR3 bases: TGTGCCAGCAGGGAAGGACAGGCTGTAACCCACGAGCAGTACTTC. Encoded protein: CASREGQAVTHEQYF.

In this sample, this clone turned up once. This chain joins TRBV9 and TRBJ1-6; D call uncertain. Germline V gives CDR1 SGDLS, CDR2 YYNGEE. The CDR3 consists of 15 residues. V was clipped by 4 bases and J by 10 bases, with 18 bases between them. The CDR3 here is CASSSRSYPGSPLHF. The CDR3 DNA is TGTGCCAGCAGCTCCCGGTCCTACCCGGGGTCACCCCTCCACTTT.

The chain combines TRBV4-2 with TRBJ1-6, with 9 bases aligning to TRBD1. This CDR3 contains 15 residues. CDR1 and CDR2 (germline): LGHNA, YNFKEQ. V shed 3 bases, J shed 7 bases, and the junction held 4 bases outside the gene matches. The CDR3 loop is CASSQGQGRNSPLHF. In DNA, the CDR3 is TGTGCCAGCAGCCAGGGACAGGGACGGAATTCACCCCTCCACTTT.

The chain links TRBV6-2 or TRBV6-3 to TRBJ1-5; TRBD1 agrees at 9 bases. Germline CDR1 and CDR2: MNHEY and SVGEGT. The CDR3 extends over 15 amino acids. V dropped 4 bases and J dropped 7; count of bases not matched to a gene: 8. CDR3 sequence (DNA): TGTGCCAGCAGTTCGACAACGACAGGGGGGCAGCCCCAGCATTTT. Amino acid sequence: CASSSTTTGGQPQHF.

V and J are TRBV12-3 or TRBV12-4 and TRBJ1-2; a weak D match, TRBD1 (5 bases). The length of the CDR3 is 13 residues. Trimming removed 3 bases from V and 6 bases from J, with 11 bases in between. The CDR3 sequence: CASSLATVNGYTF. The CDR3 region has the DNA TGTGCCAGCAGTTTGGCGACAGTTAATGGCTACACCTTC.

The rearrangement uses TRBV6-5 and TRBJ2-5, with D perhaps matching TRBD2 (6 bases). V lost 0 bases, J lost 7 bases, and 6 bases lay in between. Germline CDR1 reads MNHEY; CDR2 reads SVGAGI. There are 12 residues in the CDR3. The CDR3 reads CASSYSGGTQYF. The DNA for the CDR3 is TGTGCCAGCAGTTACTCCGGGGGGACCCAGTACTTC.